One sample yielded the 23 T cell receptor beta chains listed below, sequenced in a study of blood T cell repertoires in COVID-19. Assay: immunoSEQ multiplex PCR; the TCRdb copy retains only in-frame clones and omits some. The top ten clones hold under 2.5% of a sample with about 150,000 clones, 80% to 90% of them seen once. Sequenced: peripheral blood. These receptors came from a woman aged 80 or over with acute or convalescent COVID-19.

This clone came up a few times. At the DNA level, this CDR3 is encoded by other sequences in the same sample as well. The J gene is TRBJ1-1, the V gene TRBV30; D gene unclear. The CDR3 extends over 13 amino acids. Germline CDR1 is GTSNPN and CDR2 is SVGIG (reference sequence). The V end lost 0 bases, the J end lost 1 base, and 6 bases lay between the germline ends. The CDR3 coding sequence is TGTGCCTGGAGTGTACGGGGGAACACTGAAGCTTTCTTT. This gives the protein CAWSVRGNTEAFF. Supplemented by reference TRBV30 and TRBJ1-1, the full variable domain reads SQTIHQWPATLVQPVGSPLSLECTVEGTSNPNLYWYRQAAGRGLQLLFYSVGIGQISSEVPQNLSASRPQDRQFILSSKKLLLSDSGFYLCAWSVRGNTEAFFGQGTRLTVV.

The chain recombines TRBV11-2 with TRBJ2-1; perhaps TRBD2 as D (5 bases). The germline CDR1 and CDR2 sequences are SGHAT and FQNNGV. The germline V and J ends were trimmed by 0 bases and 0 bases, with 6 bases remaining between them. The CDR3 sequence is 15 residues long. CDR3 coding DNA: TGTGCCAGCAGCTTAGATCTAGCCTCCTACAATGAGCAGTTCTTC. It translates to CASSLDLASYNEQFF.

V usage is TRBV6-2 or TRBV6-3 and J usage is TRBJ2-3; 14 bases match TRBD2. Germline V gene sequence: CDR1 MNHEY, CDR2 SVGEGT. With V trimmed by 4 bases and J by 1 base, 1 base remained unmatched. The CDR3 contains 16 residues. CDR3 in amino acids: CASSWGLAGGTDTQYF. The CDR3 DNA reads as TGTGCCAGCAGTTGGGGACTAGCGGGGGGCACAGATACGCAGTATTTT.

V is TRBV2 and J is TRBJ1-6; D is possibly TRBD1 (6 bases). Deletions cut 8 bases from V and 8 bases from J, with 16 bases between. Per the germline V gene, CDR1 is SNHLY and CDR2 is FYNNEI. This CDR3 spans 14 amino acids. CDR3 amino acids: CASGEQGNDSPLHF. The CDR3 DNA reads as TGTGCCAGCGGGGAACAGGGAAATGATTCACCCCTCCACTTT.

The genes are TRBV24-1 and TRBJ2-7; 12 nucleotides line up with TRBD1. The germline gives CDR1 KGHDR, CDR2 SFDVKD. With 3 bases clipped from V and 3 bases from J, the junction kept 5 bases outside the gene matches. The CDR3 contains 16 residues. The CDR3 DNA is TGTGCCACCAGTGATCCTTGGGACAGGGGGCACTACGAGCAGTACTTC. Translation gives CATSDPWDRGHYEQYF.

This clone was observed once. This sequence joins TRBV5-1 and TRBJ2-3, with a tentative D call TRBD2 (5 bases). Trimming cost V 1 base and J 2 bases, with 14 bases left between them. The CDR3 spans 16 residues. The germline V gene has CDR1 SGHRS and CDR2 YFSETQ. CDR3 loop: CASSLRGQTNTDTQYF. The CDR3 DNA follows: TGCGCCAGCAGCTTGAGAGGGCAGACCAACACAGATACGCAGTATTTT.

The V gene is TRBV7-2, the J gene TRBJ2-3, with 11 positions matching TRBD2. CDR3 length: 15 amino acids. Germline assignment: CDR1 SGHTA and CDR2 FQGNSA. V shed 4 bases, J shed 5 bases, and the junction held 5 bases outside the gene matches. The DNA for the CDR3 is TGTGCCAGCAGCTCACCTAGCGGGGGGCTAGATACGCAGTATTTT. Its translation: CASSSPSGGLDTQYF.

As to this clone: The junction departs from germline at one end; a sequencing error may be responsible. This sequence joins TRBV7-7 and TRBJ1-1, with D unclear. The CDR3 runs 13 residues. Germline assignment: CDR1 SSHAT and CDR2 FNYEAQ (reference sequence). CDR3 sequence: CASSLLRNTEAFF. In DNA, the CDR3 is TGTGCTAGCAGCTTACTCAGGAACACTGAAGCTTTCTTT.

This clone was seen once. V is TRBV3-1 (or the pseudogene TRBV3-2) and J is TRBJ1-2, with D perhaps TRBD1 (5 bases). The CDR3 sequence is 15 residues long. V was clipped by 2 bases and J by 2 bases, with 12 bases between them. Per the germline V gene, CDR1 is LGHDT and CDR2 is YNNKEL (reference sequence). The CDR3 DNA sequence: TGTGCCAGCAGCCAAAGAGGGGCGGGGAACTATGGCTACACCTTC. Residues: CASSQRGAGNYGYTF.

V and J are TRBV6-5 and TRBJ2-7; 8 bases fit TRBD1. The CDR3 consists of 16 residues. The trim removed 2 bases at V and 2 bases at J, leaving 8 bases unmatched. Germline V gene lookup returns CDR1 MNHEY and CDR2 SVGAGI. CDR3 sequence reads: CASSYRRPGQAYEQYF. The CDR3 DNA sequence: TGTGCCAGCAGTTACCGGCGACCGGGACAGGCCTACGAGCAGTACTTC.

The V call is TRBV12-3 or TRBV12-4, the J call TRBJ2-2, with unresolved D. With 0 bases removed from V and 10 bases from J, the gap between germline ends came to 6 bases. CDR3 length: 12 amino acids. Here the CDR3 DNA reads TGTGCCAGCAGTTTAGCGAGAGTGGAGCTGTTTTTT. Translated: CASSLARVELFF.

This clone was recorded a few times. This sequence joins TRBV28 and TRBJ1-2, with D perhaps TRBD1 (6 bases). This CDR3 has 12 amino acids. V was pared by 7 bases and J by 7 bases, with 13 bases between. Looked up from germline, CDR1 is MDHEN and CDR2 is SYDVKM. In DNA, the CDR3 is TGTGCCAGCAAGGAACAGGGTCGTGGCTACACCTTC. This sequence encodes CASKEQGRGYTF.

V usage is TRBV4-1 and J usage is TRBJ1-4; D is perhaps TRBD1 (6 bases). The V end was cut by 1 base, the J end by 5 bases, with 11 bases between. Germline V lookup: CDR1 MGHRA, CDR2 YSYEKL. The CDR3 covers 15 residues. In nucleotides, the CDR3 is TGCGCCAGCAGCCAAGGTAGGGGGAGAAATGAAAAACTGTTTTTT. Protein product: CASSQGRGRNEKLFF.

The chain recombines TRBV14 with TRBJ2-5; 7 bases fit TRBD1. The CDR3 runs 16 residues. V trimming: 2 bases; J trimming: 2 bases; junction bases outside the gene matches: 8. Germline loops: CDR1 SGHDN, CDR2 FVKESK. CDR3 bases: TGTGCCAGCAGCCAACAGACACGGGACAGTCAAGAGACCCAGTACTTC. It encodes CASSQQTRDSQETQYF. Variable domain in full (rest from reference TRBV14 and TRBJ2-5): EAGVTQFPSHSVIEKGQTVTLRCDPISGHDNLYWYRRVMGKEIKFLLHFVKESKQDESGMPNNRFLAERTGGTYSTLKVQPAELEDSGVYFCASSQQTRDSQETQYFGPGTRLLVL.

The chain uses TRBV9 and TRBJ2-3, with TRBD2 matching 7 bases. V lost 0 bases to trimming and J lost 2 bases; unmatched junction nucleotides: 3. The CDR3 covers 15 residues. The V gene's germline CDR1 is SGDLS and CDR2 YYNGEE. The CDR3 sequence is CASSVAGGVTDTQYF. The CDR3 coding sequence is TGTGCCAGCAGCGTAGCTGGGGGGGTCACAGATACGCAGTATTTT.

This clone was seen a few times. This chain uses TRBV3-1 (or the pseudogene TRBV3-2) with TRBJ1-3; possible D gene TRBD1, 5 bases. The V and J ends lost 1 base and 3 bases respectively, with 13 bases between them. This CDR3 has 16 amino acids. CDR1 LGHDT and CDR2 YNNKEL come from the germline V gene (reference sequence). The CDR3 reads CASSQAGGALGNTIYF. In nucleotides, the CDR3 is TGTGCCAGCAGCCAAGCCGGAGGGGCGCTTGGAAACACCATATATTTT.

The chain recombines TRBV16 with TRBJ2-1; D remains ambiguous. V lost 2 bases to trimming and J lost 2 bases, with 7 bases between them. The CDR3 has 14 amino acids. Per germline, CDR1 KGHSY and CDR2 FQNENV. The CDR3 DNA is TGTGCCAGCAGCCAAGCCAGAACCTACAATGAGCAGTTCTTC. It is translated as CASSQARTYNEQFF.

The chain joins TRBV6-5 to TRBJ2-7; the match to TRBD1 covers 7 bases. This CDR3 contains 15 residues. The germline CDR1 and CDR2 sequences are MNHEY and SVGAGI. V gave up 6 bases and J gave up 6 bases; unmatched junction bases: 14. The CDR3 protein is CASRDGQVGTAEQYF. CDR3 DNA sequence: TGTGCCAGCAGGGACGGACAGGTCGGGACCGCCGAGCAGTACTTC.

The rearrangement joins TRBV28 to TRBJ2-1; 7 positions agree with TRBD2. V dropped 3 bases and J dropped 3; count of bases not matched to a gene: 5. Germline V gene data show CDR1 as MDHEN and CDR2 as SYDVKM. The CDR3 consists of 15 residues. CDR3: CASSFFGGFYNEQFF. The CDR3 region has the DNA TGTGCCAGCAGTTTCTTCGGGGGGTTCTACAATGAGCAGTTCTTC.

J is TRBJ2-3 and V is TRBV2, with D unresolved. Germline assignment: CDR1 SNHLY and CDR2 FYNNEI. Deletions cut 6 bases from V and 2 bases from J, with 9 bases between. The CDR3 is 13 amino acids. The CDR3, as DNA: TGTGCCAGCAGGGCTGGTTACACAGATACGCAGTATTTT. It yields the protein CASRAGYTDTQYF.

J is TRBJ2-7 and V is TRBV19, with 9 bases lining up with TRBD1. The V gene end was trimmed by 5 bases and the J gene end by 4 bases; junction bases not matched to a gene: 15. CDR1 and CDR2 (germline): LNHDA, SQIVND (reference sequence). The CDR3 is made up of 17 amino acids. The CDR3 is CASSSHTGTGISYEQYF. The CDR3, as DNA: TGTGCCAGTAGTTCCCACACCGGGACAGGGATTAGTTACGAGCAGTACTTC.

In DNA, the CDR3 is TGTGCCAGCTACACTCAGGGAAACTATGGCTACACCTTC. Its translation is CASYTQGNYGYTF. V gene TRBV19 combines with J gene TRBJ1-2; a weak D match, TRBD1 (5 bases). CDR3 length equals 13 residues. V dropped 9 bases and J dropped 2 bases, with 13 bases sitting between them. The V gene's germline CDR1 is LNHDA and CDR2 SQIVND (reference sequence). The whole variable domain, filled in from reference TRBV19 and TRBJ1-2, reads DGGITQSPKYLFRKEGQNVTLSCEQNLNHDAMYWYRQDPGQGLRLIYYSQIVNDFQKGDIAEGYSVSREKKESFPLTVTSAQKNPTAFYLCASYTQGNYGYTFGSGTRLTVV.

The rearrangement uses TRBV28 and TRBJ2-4; tentative D call: TRBD2 (6 bases). The CDR3 has 19 residues. Germline assignment: CDR1 MDHEN and CDR2 SYDVKM. Trimming took 3 bases from V and 0 from J, leaving 21 bases between them. The CDR3 nucleotides are TGTGCCAGCAGTTTTGGTGCGGGGTATGCAACGCTAGCCAAAAACATTCAGTACTTC. It is translated as CASSFGAGYATLAKNIQYF. The whole variable domain, filled in from reference TRBV28 and TRBJ2-4, reads DVKVTQSSRYLVKRTGEKVFLECVQDMDHENMFWYRQDPGLGLRLIYFSYDVKMKEKGDIPEGYSVSREKKERFSLILESASTNQTSMYLCASSFGAGYATLAKNIQYFGAGTRLSVL.